Sequencing of this T cell receptor (beta chain) was carried out in a study of blood T cell repertoires in COVID-19. Whole-study context: T cells, B-cell-depleted T cells, or PBMCs supplied cDNA or gDNA.

Under the authors' procedure: Using reference gene primer amplification, nucleated cell counts were estimated. Profiled with immunoSEQ multiplex PCR; TCRdb holds only in-frame clones, not every one. The DNA gave D and trimming, while V, J and clone size come from that table. The table shows 200,000 to 250,000 clones, with 75% to 85% occurring only once. V was trimmed by 3 bases and J by 1 base, leaving 16 bases between them. Germline V gene data show CDR1 as KGHSH and CDR2 as LQKENI. The CDR3 has 16 amino acids. The chain uses TRBV18 and TRBJ2-7; D is perhaps TRBD1 (5 bases). The sequenced material came from peripheral blood. This TCR was recovered from a woman in her 30s with COVID-19, enrolled during active disease. CDR3 sequence reads: CASSPQGRVRSYEQYF. The CDR3 nucleotides read TGTGCCAGCTCACCTCAGGGCAGGGTAAGGTCCTACGAGCAGTACTTC.